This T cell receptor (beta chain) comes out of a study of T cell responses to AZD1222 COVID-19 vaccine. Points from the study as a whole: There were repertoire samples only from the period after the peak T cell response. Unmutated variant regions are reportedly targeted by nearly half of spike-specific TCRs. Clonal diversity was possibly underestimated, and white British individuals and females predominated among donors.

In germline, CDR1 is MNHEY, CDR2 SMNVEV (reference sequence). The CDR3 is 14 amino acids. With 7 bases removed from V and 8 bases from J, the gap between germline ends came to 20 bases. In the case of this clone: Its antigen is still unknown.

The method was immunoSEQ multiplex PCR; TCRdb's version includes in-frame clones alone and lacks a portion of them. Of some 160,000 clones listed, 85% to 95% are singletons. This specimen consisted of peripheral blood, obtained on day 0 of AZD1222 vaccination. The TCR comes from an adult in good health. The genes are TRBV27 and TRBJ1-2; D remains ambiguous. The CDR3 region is CASMLSGSSAGYTF. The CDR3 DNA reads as TGTGCCAGCATGCTATCGGGGAGCTCGGCAGGCTACACCTTC.